This TCR beta chain derives from a study of blood T cell repertoires in COVID-19. As for the study in general: Samples of COVID-19 (acute and convalescent) were obtained from the United States, Italy and Spain. The analysed material was cDNA or gDNA that came from T cells, B-cell-depleted T cells, or PBMCs.

In the original workflow: Reference gene primer amplification gave nucleated cell count estimates. Data came from immunoSEQ multiplex PCR; TCRdb stores just in-frame clones and leaves some out. That table gives V, J and clone size, and the DNA gave D and trimming. Of fewer than 80,000 clones in the sample, 85% to 90% were seen once. Trimming removed 8 bases from V and 6 bases from J, with 28 bases in between. This CDR3 contains 18 residues. Germline V lookup: CDR1 SNHLY, CDR2 FYNNEI. The V and J genes are TRBV2 and TRBJ2-2, with TRBD2 as a possible D gene (6 bases). The TCR originated in a human donor in a cohort sampled during active COVID-19. Sample: peripheral blood. CDR3 sequence reads: CASYSSNPGVLLPGELFF. DNA for the CDR3: TGTGCCAGCTATTCCTCGAATCCGGGAGTTCTCCTTCCCGGGGAGCTGTTTTTT.